This T cell receptor (beta chain) stems from a study of tumor and adjacent non-tumor tissue in lung cancer. Study-wide background: The cohort had 12 adenocarcinoma, a couple of squamous cell and 1 small cell patients. Some 3.9 million productive TCRbeta reads were obtained per sample on average.

Points on this clonotype: The antigen remains undetermined. The junction departs from germline at one end; a sequencing error may be responsible.

The germline V gene encodes CDR1 SQVTM and CDR2 ANQGSEA. The CDR3 length is 16 residues. Three rounds of nested PCR, following a modified ARM-PCR protocol, produced the TCRbeta library. TCRdb re-called the multiplex PCR reads with MiXCR, one entry per CDR3 protein. In the table there are fewer than 120,000 distinct CDR3 sequences, over 75% of which are singletons. Study results and caveats: Compared with tumor, normal lung showed significantly lower TCR diversity.

This sample's RNA came from whole unsorted tissue. Newly diagnosed lung cancer patients had thoracic surgery in China, August–late 2014, without prior chemotherapy. What was sequenced was lung tumor tissue. The V gene is TRBV29-1, the J gene TRBJ2-3; 7 nucleotides align to TRBD2. The receptor's source is a man in his 70s with non-small cell lung cancer. CDR3 residues: CGVEHGVKRGHDTQYF. The CDR3 DNA reads TGCGGCGTCGAACATGGAGTTAAGCGGGGTCACGATACGCAGTATTTT.